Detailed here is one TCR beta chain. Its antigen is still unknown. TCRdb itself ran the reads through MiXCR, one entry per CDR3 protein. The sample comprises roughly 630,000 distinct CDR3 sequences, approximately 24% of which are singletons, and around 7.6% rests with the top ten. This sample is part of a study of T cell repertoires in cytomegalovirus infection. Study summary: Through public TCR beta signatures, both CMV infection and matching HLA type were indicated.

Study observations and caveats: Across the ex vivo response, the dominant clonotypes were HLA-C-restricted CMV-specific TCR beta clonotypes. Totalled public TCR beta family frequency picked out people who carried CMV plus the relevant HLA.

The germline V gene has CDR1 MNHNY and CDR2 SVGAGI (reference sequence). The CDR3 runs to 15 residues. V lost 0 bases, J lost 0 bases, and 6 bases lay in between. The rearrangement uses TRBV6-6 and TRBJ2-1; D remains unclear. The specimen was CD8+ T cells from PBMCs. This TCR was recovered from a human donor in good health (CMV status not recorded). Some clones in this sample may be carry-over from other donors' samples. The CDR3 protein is CASSYSANSYNEQFF. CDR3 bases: TGTGCCAGCAGTTACTCGGCGAACTCCTACAATGAGCAGTTCTTC.